The TCR beta chain described here comes from a study of regulatory T cells in long-lasting Graves disease. Study-level results: Comparison showed that persistent patients shared more public clonotypes (around 3,000) than new patients (966).

Ten or more counts support this clonotype. Antigen: not known. Arm-PCR of CDR3 regions with iRepertoire HTBI primers generated TCR beta libraries. Original processing methods: The identification of approximately 62 TRBV and around 15 TRBJ segments was made across samples. TCRdb called the multiplex PCR reads again in MiXCR, with one record for every CDR3 protein. These V and J calls originate from TCRdb's pipeline instead of the authors' own analysis. The data show approximately 540,000 distinct CDR3 sequences, 12% seen once. Time point noted: newly diagnosed GD, antithyroid drugs for less than 3 months. RNA isolated from PBMCs was used to make the TCR library. This sample also belongs to another study, concerning T cells in Graves' hyperthyroidism and ophthalmopathy.

The TCR was taken from a woman in her 30s with Graves disease. The material sequenced was peripheral blood mononuclear cells (PBMCs), taken at new diagnosis, from a patient treated with antithyroid drugs.

The chain's CDR3 is CASSKTSLAGELFF. CDR3 DNA: TGTGCCAGCAGCAAGACTAGTCTCGCCGGGGAGCTGTTTTTT. The chain uses TRBV5-8 and TRBJ2-2; maybe TRBD2 (6 bases). Trimming cost V 4 bases and J 6 bases, with 13 bases left between them. This CDR3 is 14 amino acids long. Looked up from germline, CDR1 is SGHTS and CDR2 is YDEGEE.